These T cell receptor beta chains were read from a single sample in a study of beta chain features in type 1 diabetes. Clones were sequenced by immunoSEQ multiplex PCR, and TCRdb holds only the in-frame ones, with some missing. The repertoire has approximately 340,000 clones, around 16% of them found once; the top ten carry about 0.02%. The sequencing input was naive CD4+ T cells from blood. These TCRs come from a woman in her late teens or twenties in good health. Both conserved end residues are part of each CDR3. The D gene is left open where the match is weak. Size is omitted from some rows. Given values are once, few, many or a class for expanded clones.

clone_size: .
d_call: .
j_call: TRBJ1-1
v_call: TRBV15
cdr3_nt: TGTGCCACCAGCAGAGGGGCACTCAAAGAAGCTTTCTTT
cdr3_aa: CATSRGALKEAFF

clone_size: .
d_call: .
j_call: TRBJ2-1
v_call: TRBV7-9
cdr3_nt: TGTGCCAGCATCATCAGGGGCAGCCGCAATGAGCAGTTCTTC
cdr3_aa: CASIIRGSRNEQFF

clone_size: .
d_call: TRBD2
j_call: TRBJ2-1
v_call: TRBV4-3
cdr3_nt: TGCGCCAGCAGCCGACTAGCGGGCTACAATGAGCAGTTCTTC
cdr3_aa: CASSRLAGYNEQFF

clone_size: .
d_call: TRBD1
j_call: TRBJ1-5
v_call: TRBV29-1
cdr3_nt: TGCAGCGCAACGACAGGGTGGGATCAGCCCCAGCATTTT
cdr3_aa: CSATTGWDQPQHF

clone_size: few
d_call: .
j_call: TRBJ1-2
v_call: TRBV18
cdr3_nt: TGTGCCAGCTCACCGACATCTAACTATGGCTACACCTTC
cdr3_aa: CASSPTSNYGYTF

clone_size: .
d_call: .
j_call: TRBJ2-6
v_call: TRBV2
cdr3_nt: TGTGCCAGCAGGAGAGGACTGTTTTCTGGGGCCAACGTCCTGACTTTC
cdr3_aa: CASRRGLFSGANVLTF

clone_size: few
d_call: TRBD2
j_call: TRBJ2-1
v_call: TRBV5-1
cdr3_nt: TGCGCCAGCAGCAGACAGCCGGGGACTAGCGCCTCCCACGAGCAGTTCTTC
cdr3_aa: CASSRQPGTSASHEQFF

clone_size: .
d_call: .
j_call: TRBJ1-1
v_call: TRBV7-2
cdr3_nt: TGTGCCAGCAGCTTAGTTCAGGGGAGGGACACTGAAGCTTTCTTT
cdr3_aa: CASSLVQGRDTEAFF

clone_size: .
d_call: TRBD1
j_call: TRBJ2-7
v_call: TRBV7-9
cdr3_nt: TGTGCCAGCAGCCGGGACGGACAGGGGGCTTACGAGCAGTACTTC
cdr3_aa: CASSRDGQGAYEQYF

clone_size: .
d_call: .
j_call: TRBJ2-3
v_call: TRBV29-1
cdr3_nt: TGCAGCGTTGAAGCGACAGCAGATACGCAGTATTTT
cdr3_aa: CSVEATADTQYF

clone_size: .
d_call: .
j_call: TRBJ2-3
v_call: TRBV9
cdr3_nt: TGTGCCAGCAGCGTAGGCTCCCCGTATTCGGCAGATACGCAGTATTTT
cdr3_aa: CASSVGSPYSADTQYF

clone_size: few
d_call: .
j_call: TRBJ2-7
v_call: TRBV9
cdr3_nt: TGTGCCAGCAGCGTAGGCGGTGGGGGGATAGCGTACGAGCAGTACTTC
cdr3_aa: CASSVGGGGIAYEQYF

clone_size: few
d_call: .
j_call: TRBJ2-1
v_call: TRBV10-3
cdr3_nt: TGTGCCATCAGTGAGTCAACAGATGAGCAGTTCTTC
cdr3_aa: CAISESTDEQFF

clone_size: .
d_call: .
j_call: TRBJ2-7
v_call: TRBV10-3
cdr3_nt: TGTGCCATCAGTCTTAGCGGCCCCTACGAGCAGTACTTC
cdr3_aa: CAISLSGPYEQYF

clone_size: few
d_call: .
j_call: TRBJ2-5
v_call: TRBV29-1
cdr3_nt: TGCAGCGTTGAGCCAGGGAACATCCAAGAGACCCAGTACTTC
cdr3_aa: CSVEPGNIQETQYF

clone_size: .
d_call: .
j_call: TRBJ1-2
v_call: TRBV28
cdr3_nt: TGTGCCAGCAGTCTCCTGACCCAGGCGGGGGGCTACACCTTC
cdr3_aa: CASSLLTQAGGYTF

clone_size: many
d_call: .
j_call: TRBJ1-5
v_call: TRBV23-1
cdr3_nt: TGCGCCAGCAGTCAATCGTCGGGAGCTAATCAGCCCCAGCATTTT
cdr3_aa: CASSQSSGANQPQHF

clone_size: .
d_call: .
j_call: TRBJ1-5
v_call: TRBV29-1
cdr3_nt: TGCAGCGTCCAAGGGGGGGTCAATCAGCCCCAGCATTTT
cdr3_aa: CSVQGGVNQPQHF

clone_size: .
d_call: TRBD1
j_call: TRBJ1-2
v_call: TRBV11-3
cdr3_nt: TGTGCCAGCAGCTTAGCCCTACAGGGGAGTAATTGCTACACCTTC
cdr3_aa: CASSLALQGSNCYTF

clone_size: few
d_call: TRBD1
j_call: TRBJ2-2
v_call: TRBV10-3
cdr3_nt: TGTGCCATCAGACCGACAGGGACCGGGGAGCTGTTTTTT
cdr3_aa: CAIRPTGTGELFF

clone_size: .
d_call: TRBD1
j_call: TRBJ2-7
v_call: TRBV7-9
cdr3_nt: TGTGCCAGCAGCTTTCCCCGGGACAGGGGTTCCGAGCAGTACTTC
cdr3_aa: CASSFPRDRGSEQYF

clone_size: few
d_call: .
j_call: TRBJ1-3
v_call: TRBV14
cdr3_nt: TGTGCCAGCAGCCTCAACTCTGGAAACACCATATATTTT
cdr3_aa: CASSLNSGNTIYF

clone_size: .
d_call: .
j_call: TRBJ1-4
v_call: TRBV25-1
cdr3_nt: TGTGCCAGCAGTGCCACAGGGAGGGGGTTAACTAATGAAAAACTGTTTTTT
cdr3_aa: CASSATGRGLTNEKLFF

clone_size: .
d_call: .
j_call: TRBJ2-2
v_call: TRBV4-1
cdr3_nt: TGCGCCAGCAGCCAAGATCAGGGATGGAACACCGGGGAGCTGTTTTTT
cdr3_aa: CASSQDQGWNTGELFF

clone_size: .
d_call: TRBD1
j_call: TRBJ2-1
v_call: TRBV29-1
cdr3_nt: TGCAGCGTGGAAGGACAGGGGGGAACTGAGCAGTTCTTC
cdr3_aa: CSVEGQGGTEQFF

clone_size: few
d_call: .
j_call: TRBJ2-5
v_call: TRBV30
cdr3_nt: TGTGCCTGGACCGCGGGGGAGACCCAGTACTTC
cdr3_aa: CAWTAGETQYF